These 10 T cell receptor beta chains were sequenced from one sample in a study of blood T cell repertoires in COVID-19. Repertoires were generated with immunoSEQ multiplex PCR, while TCRdb's copy carries only in-frame clones and drops some. The table records just over 70,000 clones, under 95% of them present only once. The sequenced sample was peripheral blood. The receptors here all came from a human donor in a cohort sampled during active COVID-19.

This rearrangement joins TRBV11-2 to TRBJ1-1, with 7 bases identical to TRBD1. CDR3 length: 14 residues. V shed 3 bases and J 4 bases; nucleotides not matched to a gene: 5. CDR1 is SGHAT, CDR2 FQNNGV, per germline. Here the CDR3 reads CASSLQGGGTEAFF. DNA of the CDR3: TGTGCCAGCAGCTTGCAGGGGGGAGGCACTGAAGCTTTCTTT.

This chain joins TRBV6-1 and TRBJ1-1; D is possibly TRBD1 (6 bases). This CDR3 has 14 amino acids. The germline V and J ends were trimmed by 5 bases and 8 bases, with 18 bases remaining between them. The germline gives CDR1 MNHNS, CDR2 SASEGT. In DNA, the CDR3 is TGTGCCAGCAGTACCTCCAGGGGTGTGTCCGAAGCTTTCTTT. This gives the protein CASSTSRGVSEAFF.

V gene TRBV6-2 or TRBV6-3 combines with J gene TRBJ2-6; D is possibly TRBD1 (7 bases). Germline CDR1 reads MNHEY; CDR2 reads SVGEGT. Deletions cut 4 bases from V and 2 bases from J, with 12 bases between. The CDR3 has 16 amino acids. The CDR3 loop is CASSSTGEAGANVLTF. DNA for the CDR3: TGTGCCAGCAGTTCCACAGGGGAGGCTGGGGCCAACGTCCTGACTTTC.

This chain joins TRBV4-3 and TRBJ1-4, with 11 bases aligning to TRBD1. The germline CDR1 and CDR2 sequences are LGHNA and YSLEER. Trimming took 6 bases from V and 6 from J; bases not matched to a gene: 6. CDR3 length: 15 residues. CDR3 sequence: CASRRGTGGDEKLFF. CDR3 bases: TGCGCCAGCAGAAGGGGGACAGGGGGGGATGAAAAACTGTTTTTT.

This chain joins TRBV5-1 and TRBJ2-7, with 7 bases aligning to TRBD1. This CDR3 comprises 14 residues. Germline V gene lookup returns CDR1 SGHRS and CDR2 YFSETQ. V lost 4 bases, J lost 0 bases, and 4 bases stayed unmatched. Here the CDR3 reads CASSPRDSSYEQYF. The CDR3 nucleotides read TGCGCCAGCAGCCCCCGGGACAGCTCCTACGAGCAGTACTTC.

The V and J genes are TRBV11-2 and TRBJ2-7; 7 nucleotides line up with TRBD2. The CDR3 contains 16 residues. Trimming at V came to 5 bases and at J to 2 bases, leaving 12 bases not matched to a gene. Germline V gene data show CDR1 as SGHAT and CDR2 as FQNNGV. The DNA for the CDR3 is TGTGCCAGCAGCGCCCGACTAGCAGTCAAAACCTACGAGCAGTACTTC. Residues: CASSARLAVKTYEQYF.

This chain links TRBV6-5 with TRBJ2-7; D perhaps matches TRBD2 (6 bases). Germline CDR1 and CDR2: MNHEY and SVGAGI. The germline V and J ends were trimmed by 4 bases and 5 bases, with 15 bases remaining between them. The CDR3 totals 14 residues. The CDR3 DNA sequence: TGTGCCAGCAGTTCCCGACCCACGGGGGACGAGCAGTACTTC. It is translated as CASSSRPTGDEQYF.

This clone appeared once. The J gene is TRBJ2-7, the V gene TRBV30; maybe TRBD2 (5 bases). Germline V gene sequence: CDR1 GTSNPN, CDR2 SVGIG (reference sequence). The CDR3 runs to 14 residues. V lost 0 bases and J 2 bases, leaving 11 bases between the germline ends. CDR3: CAWSVGADPYEQYF. The CDR3 coding sequence is TGTGCCTGGAGTGTGGGAGCAGATCCCTACGAGCAGTACTTC.

The V gene is TRBV18, the J gene TRBJ1-1, with 8 bases identical to TRBD1. This CDR3 contains 16 residues. The V segment lost 5 bases and the J segment 1 base; nucleotides outside the gene matches: 9. The germline gives CDR1 KGHSH, CDR2 LQKENI. The CDR3 loop reads CASSSGQGNENTEAFF. The DNA for the CDR3 is TGTGCCAGCTCATCCGGACAGGGAAACGAGAACACTGAAGCTTTCTTT.

This chain uses TRBV6-2 or TRBV6-3 with TRBJ1-5, with D possibly matching TRBD1 (5 bases). This CDR3 has 13 residues. Trimming left V 6 bases short and J 6 bases short, with 12 bases between. Germline V gene data show CDR1 as MNHEY and CDR2 as SVGEGT. The CDR3 sequence is CASSLTEGQPQHF. CDR3 DNA sequence: TGTGCCAGCAGCTTGACAGAAGGTCAGCCCCAGCATTTT.